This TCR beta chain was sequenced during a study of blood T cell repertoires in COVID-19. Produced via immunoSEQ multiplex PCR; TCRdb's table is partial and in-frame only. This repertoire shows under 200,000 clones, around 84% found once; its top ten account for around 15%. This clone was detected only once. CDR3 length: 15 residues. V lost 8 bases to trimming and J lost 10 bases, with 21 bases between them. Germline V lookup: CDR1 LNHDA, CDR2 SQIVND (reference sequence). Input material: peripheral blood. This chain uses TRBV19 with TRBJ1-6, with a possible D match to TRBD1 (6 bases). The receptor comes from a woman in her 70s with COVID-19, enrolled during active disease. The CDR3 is CASSTAGQSRSPLHF. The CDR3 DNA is TGTGCCAGTTCAACGGCCGGACAGTCTAGGTCACCCCTCCACTTT.